The 14 T cell receptor beta chains below were found in one sample sequenced in a study of T cell responses to AZD1222 COVID-19 vaccine (dated by TCRdb to the early 2020s). The meaning of the sample's time point label: baseline before first vaccination. The library was produced with the immunoSEQ multiplex PCR assay. Held by TCRdb, this immuneACCESS table contains in-frame sequences only and omits some clones. Under half of the omission traces to an unresolved V gene where checked; the cause of the rest is unknown. The sample table records some 150,000 clones; roughly nine tenths of these occur just once. The ten largest clones capture 1.6% of the sample. Source: peripheral blood, taken on day 0 of AZD1222 vaccination. The receptors come from an adult in good health.

The J gene is TRBJ1-6, the V gene TRBV4-2; D is undetermined. Looked up from germline, CDR1 is LGHNA and CDR2 is YNFKEQ. Trimming pared 5 bases from V and 5 bases from J, leaving 13 bases between. The CDR3 contains 15 residues. The CDR3 DNA is TGTGCCAGCAGCATCCCGGGCCCCGATAATTCACCCCTCCACTTT. It is translated as CASSIPGPDNSPLHF.

V and J are TRBV6-2 or TRBV6-3 and TRBJ1-5; maybe TRBD1 (6 bases). Germline V gene sequence: CDR1 MNHEY, CDR2 SVGEGT. Trimming removed 2 bases from V and 3 bases from J, with 20 bases in between. The CDR3 consists of 18 residues. The CDR3, as DNA: TGTGCCAGCAGTTACGGAGAGGGGGACGCAAGCTACAATCAGCCCCAGCATTTT. Its translation: CASSYGEGDASYNQPQHF.

The J gene is TRBJ1-1, the V gene TRBV9, with 10 bases matching TRBD1. V was clipped by 4 bases and J by 6 bases; unmatched bases: 6. The CDR3 sequence is 14 residues long. Germline CDR1 reads SGDLS; CDR2 reads YYNGEE. The CDR3 spells CASSLGQGISEAFF. The CDR3 bases are TGTGCCAGCAGCCTGGGACAGGGGATTTCTGAAGCTTTCTTT.

The genes are TRBV18 and TRBJ1-2, with TRBD1 matching 9 bases. CDR3 length equals 14 residues. Germline lookup yields CDR1 KGHSH and CDR2 LQKENI. J lost 8 bases, V lost 5 bases, and 9 bases had no gene match. The chain's CDR3 is CASSRQGVDLGYTF. CDR3 sequence (DNA): TGTGCCAGCTCAAGACAGGGGGTCGATCTGGGCTACACCTTC.

The chain joins TRBV9 to TRBJ2-7; TRBD1 or TRBD2 may be the D gene (5 bases each). The germline V gene has CDR1 SGDLS and CDR2 YYNGEE. The CDR3 has 16 amino acids. Trimming took 4 bases from V and 2 from J, leaving 19 bases between them. CDR3 sequence (DNA): TGTGCCAGCAGCCTTCGACCGAAGGGACGAACCTACGAGCAGTACTTC. This encodes CASSLRPKGRTYEQYF.

The J gene is TRBJ2-6, the V gene TRBV30; the D gene is possibly TRBD1 (6 bases). Between the trimmed V and J ends, which lost 2 bases and 0 bases, there was a span of 8 bases. The CDR3 totals 15 residues. Germline-derived CDR1 and CDR2 are GTSNPN and SVGIG (reference sequence). CDR3 sequence: CAWSTGFSGANVLTF. CDR3 sequence (DNA): TGTGCCTGGAGTACAGGGTTCTCTGGGGCCAACGTCCTGACTTTC.

V and J are TRBV28 and TRBJ1-6; possible D gene TRBD1, 5 bases. This CDR3 has 19 residues. The germline V and J ends were trimmed by 1 base and 11 bases, with 27 bases remaining between them. The germline CDR1 and CDR2 sequences are MDHEN and SYDVKM. CDR3 region: CASSLFRGGTVVVTPPLHF. CDR3 nucleotides: TGTGCCAGCAGTTTATTCAGAGGTGGGACTGTGGTGGTTACGCCACCCCTCCACTTT.

This clone was detected once. The J gene is TRBJ2-1, the V gene TRBV30, with a weak D call TRBD2 (6 bases). Germline CDR1 reads GTSNPN; CDR2 reads SVGIG (reference sequence). V gave up 1 base and J gave up 5 bases, with 21 bases separating them. The length of the CDR3 is 17 residues. DNA of the CDR3: TGTGCCTGGAGTGCCTTAGCGTTCGGAGGGACCGACAATGAGCAGTTCTTC. This codes for CAWSALAFGGTDNEQFF.

The chain carries TRBV7-3 and TRBJ1-2; D call uncertain. With 3 bases removed from V and 7 bases from J, the gap between germline ends came to 6 bases. This CDR3 comprises 11 residues. Germline V gives CDR1 SGHTA, CDR2 FQGTGA. CDR3 amino acids: CASSFGRGYTF. CDR3 in DNA: TGTGCCAGCAGCTTCGGCCGTGGCTACACCTTC. Together with reference TRBV7-3 and TRBJ1-2, the CDR3 gives the full variable domain: GAGVSQTPSNKVTEKGKYVELRCDPISGHTALYWYRQSLGQGPEFLIYFQGTGAADDSGLPNDRFFAVRPEGSVSTLKIQRTERGDSAVYLCASSFGRGYTFGSGTRLTVV.

This sequence joins TRBV18 and TRBJ2-3; D possibly uses TRBD1 or TRBD2 (5 bases each). Germline V lookup: CDR1 KGHSH, CDR2 LQKENI. Trimming took off 0 bases at V and 3 bases at J, with 10 bases between the two ends. The CDR3 is 15 amino acids. The CDR3 is CASSPPMRGTDTQYF. The DNA of the CDR3 is TGTGCCAGCTCACCACCTATGAGGGGAACAGATACGCAGTATTTT.

The V and J genes are TRBV6-5 and TRBJ1-2; no definite D call. CDR1 and CDR2 (germline): MNHEY, SVGAGI. Trimming stripped 3 bases from V and 4 bases from J, with 9 bases between. The CDR3 extends over 13 amino acids. The CDR3: CASSYKRAYGYTF. CDR3 nucleotides: TGTGCCAGCAGTTATAAACGGGCCTATGGCTACACCTTC.

The chain couples TRBV5-1 to TRBJ2-7; TRBD1 might be the D (5 bases). The germline V gene has CDR1 SGHRS and CDR2 YFSETQ. CDR3 length: 13 residues. V dropped 4 bases and J dropped 2 bases, with 10 bases sitting between them. The CDR3 nucleotides read TGCGCCAGCAGCCCGGACATTGCCTACGAGCAGTACTTC. This codes for CASSPDIAYEQYF.

The V and J genes are TRBV7-2 and TRBJ1-2; TRBD1 might be the D (5 bases). This CDR3 region has 15 residues. V gave up 1 base and J gave up 4 bases, with 13 bases separating them. CDR1 and CDR2 (germline): SGHTA, FQGNSA. The CDR3 loop is CASSLEAGRLYGYTF. The CDR3 nucleotides are TGTGCCAGCAGCTTAGAGGCGGGACGGCTCTATGGCTACACCTTC. Filled out from reference TRBV7-2 and TRBJ1-2, the complete variable domain reads GAGVSQSPSNKVTEKGKDVELRCDPISGHTALYWYRQSLGQGLEFLIYFQGNSAPDKSGLPSDRFSAERTGGSVSTLTIQRTQQEDSAVYLCASSLEAGRLYGYTFGSGTRLTVV.

The CDR3 is CASNREGAPFNYGYTF. Written as DNA, the CDR3 is TGTGCCAGCAACAGGGAGGGGGCTCCATTTAACTATGGCTACACCTTC. This chain uses TRBV9 with TRBJ1-2, with TRBD1 matching over 7 bases. V lost 6 bases and J lost 1; bases outside the gene matches: 12. The CDR3 is made up of 16 amino acids. Germline-derived CDR1 and CDR2 are SGDLS and YYNGEE. Full variable domain (missing parts from reference TRBV9 and TRBJ1-2): DSGVTQTPKHLITATGQRVTLRCSPRSGDLSVYWYQQSLDQGLQFLIQYYNGEERAKGNILERFSAQQFPDLHSELNLSSLELGDSALYFCASNREGAPFNYGYTFGSGTRLTVV.